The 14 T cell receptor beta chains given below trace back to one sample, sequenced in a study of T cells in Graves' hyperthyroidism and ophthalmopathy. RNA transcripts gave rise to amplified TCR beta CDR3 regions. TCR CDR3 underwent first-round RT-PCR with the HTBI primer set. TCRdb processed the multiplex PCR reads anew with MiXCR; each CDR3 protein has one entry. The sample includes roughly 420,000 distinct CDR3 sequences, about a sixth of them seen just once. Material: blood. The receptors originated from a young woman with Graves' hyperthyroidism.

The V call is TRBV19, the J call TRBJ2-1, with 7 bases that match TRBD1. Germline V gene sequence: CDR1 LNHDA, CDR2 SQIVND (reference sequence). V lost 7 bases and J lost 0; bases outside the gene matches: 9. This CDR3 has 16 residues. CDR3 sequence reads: CASTTWDRPSYNEQFF. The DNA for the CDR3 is TGTGCCAGTACCACTTGGGACAGACCCTCCTACAATGAGCAGTTCTTC.

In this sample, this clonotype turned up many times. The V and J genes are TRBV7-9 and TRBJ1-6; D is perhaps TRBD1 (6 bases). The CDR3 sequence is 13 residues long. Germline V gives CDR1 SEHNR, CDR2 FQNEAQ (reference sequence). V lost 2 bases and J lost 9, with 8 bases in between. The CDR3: CASSLTGSSPLHF. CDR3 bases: TGTGCCAGCAGCTTAACAGGGAGTTCACCCCTCCACTTT. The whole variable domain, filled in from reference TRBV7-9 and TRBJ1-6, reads DTGVSQNPRHKITKRGQNVTFRCDPISEHNRLYWYRQTLGQGPEFLTYFQNEAQLEKSRLLSDRFSAERPKGSFSTLEIQRTEQGDSAMYLCASSLTGSSPLHFGNGTRLTVT.

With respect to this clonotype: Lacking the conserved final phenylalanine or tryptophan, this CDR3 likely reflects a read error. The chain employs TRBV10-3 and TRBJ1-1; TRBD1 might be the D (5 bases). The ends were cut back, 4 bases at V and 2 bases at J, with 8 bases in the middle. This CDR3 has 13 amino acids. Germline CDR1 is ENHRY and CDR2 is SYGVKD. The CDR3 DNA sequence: TGTGCCATCAGTGGCAGGGCAAACACTGAAGCTTTCCTT. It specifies CAISGRANTEAFL.

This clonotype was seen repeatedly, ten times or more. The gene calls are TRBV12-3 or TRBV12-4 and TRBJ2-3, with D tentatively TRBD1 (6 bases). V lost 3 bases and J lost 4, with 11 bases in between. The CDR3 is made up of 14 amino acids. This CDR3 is CASSLPRGSDTQYF. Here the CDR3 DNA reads TGTGCCAGCAGTTTGCCCAGGGGCTCAGATACGCAGTATTTT.

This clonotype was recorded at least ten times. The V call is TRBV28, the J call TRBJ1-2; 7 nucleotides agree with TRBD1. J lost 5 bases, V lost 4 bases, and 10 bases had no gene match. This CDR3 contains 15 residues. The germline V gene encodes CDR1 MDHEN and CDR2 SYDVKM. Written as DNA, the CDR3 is TGTGCCAGCAGTTATCTACCGGGACAGCCTTATGGCTACACCTTC. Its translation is CASSYLPGQPYGYTF.

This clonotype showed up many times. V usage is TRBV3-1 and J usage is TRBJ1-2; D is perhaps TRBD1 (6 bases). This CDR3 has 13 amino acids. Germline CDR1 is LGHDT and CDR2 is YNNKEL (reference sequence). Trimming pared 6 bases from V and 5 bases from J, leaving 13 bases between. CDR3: CASRKGGRYGYTF. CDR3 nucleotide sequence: TGTGCCAGCAGGAAGGGGGGAAGATATGGCTACACCTTC.

The CDR3 bases are TGTGCCAGCAGTGCGGTTGAGGCCACTACGCAGTATTTT. Amino acids: CASSAVEATTQYF. The J gene is TRBJ2-3, the V gene TRBV6-4, with D hard to call. Trimming cost V 4 bases and J 8 bases, with 13 bases left between them. The CDR3 extends over 13 amino acids. Germline V gene lookup returns CDR1 MRHNA and CDR2 SNTAGT.

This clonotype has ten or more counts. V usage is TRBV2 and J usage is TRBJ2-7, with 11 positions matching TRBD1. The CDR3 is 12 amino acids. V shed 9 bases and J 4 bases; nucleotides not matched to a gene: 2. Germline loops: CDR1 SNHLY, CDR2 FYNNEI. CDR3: CARRDRGYEQYF. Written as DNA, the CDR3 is TGTGCCAGACGGGACAGGGGGTACGAGCAGTACTTC.

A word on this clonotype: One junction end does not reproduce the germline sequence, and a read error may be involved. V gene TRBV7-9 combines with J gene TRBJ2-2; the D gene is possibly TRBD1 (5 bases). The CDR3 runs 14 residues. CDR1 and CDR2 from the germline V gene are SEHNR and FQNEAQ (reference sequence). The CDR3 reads CASGFGASTGELFF. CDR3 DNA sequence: TGTGCCAGCGGCTTTGGGGCATCCACCGGGGAGCTGTTTTTT.

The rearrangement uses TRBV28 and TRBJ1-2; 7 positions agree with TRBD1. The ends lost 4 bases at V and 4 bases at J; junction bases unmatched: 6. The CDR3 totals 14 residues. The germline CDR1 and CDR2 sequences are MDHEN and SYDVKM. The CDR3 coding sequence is TGTGCCAGCAGTTCGGGACAGACAACCTATGGCTACACCTTC. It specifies CASSSGQTTYGYTF.

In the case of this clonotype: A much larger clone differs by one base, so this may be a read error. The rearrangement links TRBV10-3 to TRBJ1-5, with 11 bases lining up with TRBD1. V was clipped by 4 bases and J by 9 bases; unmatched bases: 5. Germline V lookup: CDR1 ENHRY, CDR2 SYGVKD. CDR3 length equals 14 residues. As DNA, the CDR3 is TGTGCCATCAGTGCGGGACAGGGGGTTCGGCCCCAGCATTTT. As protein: CAISAGQGVRPQHF.

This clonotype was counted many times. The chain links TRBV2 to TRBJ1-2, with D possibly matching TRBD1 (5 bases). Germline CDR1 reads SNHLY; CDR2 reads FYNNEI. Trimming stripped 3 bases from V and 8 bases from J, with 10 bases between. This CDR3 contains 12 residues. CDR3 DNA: TGTGCCAGCAGTGATCAGGGATTCGGCTACACCTTC. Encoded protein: CASSDQGFGYTF.

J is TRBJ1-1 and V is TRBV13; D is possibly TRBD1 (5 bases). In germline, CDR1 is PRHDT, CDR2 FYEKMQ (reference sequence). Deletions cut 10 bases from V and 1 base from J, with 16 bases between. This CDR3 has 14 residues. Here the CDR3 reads CATAGTFPNTEAFF. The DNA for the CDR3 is TGTGCCACCGCCGGGACCTTTCCGAACACTGAAGCTTTCTTT.

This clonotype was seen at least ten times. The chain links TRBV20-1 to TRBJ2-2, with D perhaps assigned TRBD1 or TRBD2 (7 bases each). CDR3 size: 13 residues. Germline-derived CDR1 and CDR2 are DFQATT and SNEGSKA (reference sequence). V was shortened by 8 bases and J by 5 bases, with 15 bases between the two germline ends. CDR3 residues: CSSRQGGTGELFF. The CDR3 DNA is TGCAGTTCCCGACAGGGAGGGACCGGGGAGCTGTTTTTT.